Below, 20 T cell receptor beta chains from the same sample are listed, as sequenced in a study of blood T cell repertoires in COVID-19. Using immunoSEQ multiplex PCR, the repertoire was profiled, and TCRdb retains in-frame clones only, with some absent. Among about 250,000 clones, approximately 92% were seen once, and the ten largest hold over 2%. The sample taken for sequencing was PBMCs or T cells enriched from blood (not recorded which). The receptors were gathered from a woman younger than 35 who had recovered from COVID-19.

This sequence joins TRBV7-2 and TRBJ2-5, with 11 bases that match TRBD2. The germline gives CDR1 SGHTA, CDR2 FQGNSA. CDR3 length equals 15 residues. Losses at the gene ends were 6 bases for V and 2 bases for J; bases not matched to a gene: 5. CDR3 region: CASSRWTSGQETQYF. Written as DNA, the CDR3 is TGTGCCAGCAGTCGATGGACTAGCGGGCAAGAGACCCAGTACTTC.

This clone was seen once. The rearrangement links TRBV15 to TRBJ1-6; D unclear. CDR3 length equals 13 residues. Germline V lookup: CDR1 LNHNV, CDR2 YYDKDF (reference sequence). The ends were cut back, 0 bases at V and 7 bases at J, with 4 bases in the middle. CDR3: CATSRERNSPLHF. The DNA of the CDR3 is TGTGCCACCAGCAGAGAGAGGAATTCACCCCTCCACTTT. The full variable domain, with the rest looked up from reference TRBV15 and TRBJ1-6, is DAMVIQNPRYQVTQFGKPVTLSCSQTLNHNVMYWYQQKSSQAPKLLFHYYDKDFNNEADTPDNFQSRRPNTSFCFLDIRSPGLGDTAMYLCATSRERNSPLHFGNGTRLTVT.

This clone was seen a few times. This sequence joins TRBV10-3 and TRBJ1-1; 7 nucleotides align to TRBD1. Germline lookup yields CDR1 ENHRY and CDR2 SYGVKD. The CDR3 totals 16 residues. V shed 0 bases, J shed 4 bases, and the junction held 8 bases outside the gene matches. CDR3 in amino acids: CAISESNRGKGTEAFF. CDR3 DNA: TGTGCCATCAGTGAGTCGAACAGGGGAAAGGGCACTGAAGCTTTCTTT.

The CDR3 region is CASSPDGNSGGAGELFF. In DNA, the CDR3 is TGTGCCAGCAGCCCAGATGGGAATAGCGGGGGGGCCGGGGAGCTGTTTTTT. The V call is TRBV7-2, the J call TRBJ2-2; 11 bases are a match to TRBD2. V lost 5 bases, J lost 6 bases, and 11 bases stayed unmatched. CDR3 size: 17 residues. CDR1 SGHTA and CDR2 FQGNSA come from the germline V gene.

The chain combines TRBV5-1 with TRBJ2-7; 11 bases are shared with TRBD1. V dropped 4 bases and J dropped 4; count of bases not matched to a gene: 7. The length of the CDR3 is 15 residues. Germline-derived CDR1 and CDR2 are SGHRS and YFSETQ. The CDR3 DNA follows: TGCGCCAGCAGCACGATAGGGACAGGGGGTTACGAGCAGTACTTC. Amino acids: CASSTIGTGGYEQYF.

Details on this clone: A junction end diverges from the germline sequence, so it may reflect a read error. The CDR3: CASSLVRGDEQYF. The CDR3 DNA reads as TGTGCTAGCAGCTTAGTAAGGGGCGACGAGCAGTACTTC. The V and J genes are TRBV7-7 and TRBJ2-7, with a tentative D call TRBD1 (5 bases). The CDR3 is made up of 13 amino acids. Germline assignment: CDR1 SSHAT and CDR2 FNYEAQ (reference sequence).

The chain joins TRBV14 to TRBJ2-5, with 12 bases identical to TRBD1. CDR1 and CDR2 (germline): SGHDN, FVKESK. The CDR3 extends over 17 amino acids. With V trimmed by 3 bases and J by 5 bases, 10 bases remained unmatched. Here the CDR3 DNA reads TGTGCCAGCAGCCATTATTCGGGACAGGGGGCATGGGAGACCCAGTACTTC. Its protein is CASSHYSGQGAWETQYF.

The chain joins TRBV5-6 to TRBJ1-1; no reliable D call. This CDR3 is built from 13 residues. Looked up from germline, CDR1 is SGHDT and CDR2 is YYEEEE. The V gene lost 0 bases and the J gene lost 2 bases, with 5 bases spanning the gap. Here the CDR3 reads CASSLGINTEAFF. DNA for the CDR3: TGTGCCAGCAGCTTGGGTATTAACACTGAAGCTTTCTTT.

V usage is TRBV28 and J usage is TRBJ1-1; D call uncertain. The CDR3 has 12 amino acids. Trimming took off 3 bases at V and 1 base at J, with 3 bases between the two ends. Germline loops: CDR1 MDHEN, CDR2 SYDVKM. CDR3 nucleotides: TGTGCCAGCAGTTTCTGGAACACTGAAGCTTTCTTT. As protein: CASSFWNTEAFF. The full variable domain, rest sourced from reference TRBV28 and TRBJ1-1, is DVKVTQSSRYLVKRTGEKVFLECVQDMDHENMFWYRQDPGLGLRLIYFSYDVKMKEKGDIPEGYSVSREKKERFSLILESASTNQTSMYLCASSFWNTEAFFGQGTRLTVV.

This chain joins TRBV20-1 and TRBJ1-6, with D possibly matching TRBD1 (6 bases). Trimming removed 3 bases from V and 5 bases from J, with 20 bases in between. Germline CDR1 and CDR2: DFQATT and SNEGSKA (reference sequence). This CDR3 comprises 17 residues. This chain's CDR3 is CSASRDPQGPNNSPLHF. The CDR3 coding sequence is TGCAGTGCTAGTCGGGACCCACAGGGTCCTAATAATTCACCCCTCCACTTT.

V is TRBV5-1 and J is TRBJ2-1; D is perhaps TRBD1 (7 bases). Germline lookup yields CDR1 SGHRS and CDR2 YFSETQ. Trimming pared 4 bases from V and 5 bases from J, leaving 13 bases between. This CDR3 contains 14 residues. Written as DNA, the CDR3 is TGCGCCAGCAGCGTGGGCGGGACAGACAATGAGCAGTTCTTC. It translates to CASSVGGTDNEQFF. The full variable domain, completed using reference TRBV5-1 and TRBJ2-1, is KAGVTQTPRYLIKTRGQQVTLSCSPISGHRSVSWYQQTPGQGLQFLFEYFSETQRNKGNFPGRFSGRQFSNSRSEMNVSTLELGDSALYLCASSVGGTDNEQFFGPGTRLTVL.

CDR3 in amino acids: CASSPGGRNSPLHF. CDR3 DNA sequence: TGTGCCAGCTCCCCCGGCGGCCGGAATTCACCCCTCCACTTT. The rearrangement uses TRBV18 and TRBJ1-6; D remains unclear. Germline V gene lookup returns CDR1 KGHSH and CDR2 LQKENI. Trimming pared 6 bases from V and 7 bases from J, leaving 13 bases between. The CDR3 spans 14 residues.

The chain links TRBV2 to TRBJ2-3; 8 bases fit TRBD2. CDR3 length: 13 residues. Germline lookup yields CDR1 SNHLY and CDR2 FYNNEI. The V and J ends lost 6 bases and 4 bases, in that order; junction bases with no gene match: 3. The CDR3 sequence is CASRRGVADTQYF. The CDR3 coding sequence is TGTGCCAGCAGGCGGGGGGTGGCAGATACGCAGTATTTT. The full variable domain, in which reference TRBV2 and TRBJ2-3 provide the parts outside the CDR3, is EPEVTQTPSHQVTQMGQEVILRCVPISNHLYFYWYRQILGQKVEFLVSFYNNEISEKSEIFDDQFSVERPDGSNFTLKIRSTKLEDSAMYFCASRRGVADTQYFGPGTRLTVL.

This sequence joins TRBV27 and TRBJ2-7; D may be TRBD2 (7 bases). Germline loops: CDR1 MNHEY, CDR2 SMNVEV (reference sequence). This CDR3 spans 19 amino acids. V lost 2 bases, J lost 0 bases, and 23 bases lay in between. Here the CDR3 DNA reads TGTGCCAGCAGTTTAACTCACCCGGGAGGAGGGGGTCCCTCCTACGAGCAGTACTTC. Translating it yields CASSLTHPGGGGPSYEQYF.

This clone showed up just a few times. The chain has TRBV4-1 and TRBJ2-7, with D possibly TRBD1 on 6 matching bases. The V end lost 0 bases, the J end lost 3 bases, and 9 bases lay between the germline ends. The CDR3 has 14 residues. From germline, CDR1 is MGHRA and CDR2 YSYEKL. CDR3 sequence reads: CASSQEGGFYEQYF. The DNA of the CDR3 is TGCGCCAGCAGCCAAGAAGGGGGATTCTACGAGCAGTACTTC.

The sample holds one count of this clone. V and J are TRBV29-1 and TRBJ2-1; no reliable D call. Trimming cost V 0 bases and J 0 bases, with 6 bases left between them. Looked up from germline, CDR1 is SQVTM and CDR2 is ANQGSEA. This CDR3 spans 14 amino acids. The CDR3 DNA reads TGCAGCGTTGAAGATCAGTTCTCCTACAATGAGCAGTTCTTC. Protein product: CSVEDQFSYNEQFF.

The chain recombines TRBV7-8 with TRBJ2-7; TRBD2 matches at 8 bases. Per the germline V gene, CDR1 is SGHVS and CDR2 is FQNEAQ. This CDR3 region has 14 residues. Trimming at V came to 5 bases and at J to 3 bases, leaving 6 bases not matched to a gene. The CDR3: CASSVYGGGYEQYF. The CDR3 DNA follows: TGTGCCAGCAGCGTATACGGGGGGGGCTACGAGCAGTACTTC.

The chain carries TRBV5-1 and TRBJ2-5, with 13 bases lining up with TRBD2. V was pared by 3 bases and J by 3 bases, with 2 bases of the junction left unmatched. Per the germline V gene, CDR1 is SGHRS and CDR2 is YFSETQ. CDR3 length equals 15 residues. This CDR3 reads CASSWGTSGEETQYF. The CDR3 region has the DNA TGCGCCAGCAGCTGGGGGACTAGCGGGGAAGAGACCCAGTACTTC.

The gene calls are TRBV5-1 and TRBJ1-1; 9 bases map to TRBD1. Germline CDR1 is SGHRS and CDR2 is YFSETQ. V was clipped by 0 bases and J by 1 base; unmatched bases: 4. The CDR3 is 16 residues long. CDR3 nucleotides: TGCGCCAGCAGCTTGGAGGGACAGGGTACGAACACTGAAGCTTTCTTT. Translation: CASSLEGQGTNTEAFF.

The chain has TRBV7-6 and TRBJ1-2; D possibly corresponds to TRBD1 (5 bases). The germline V gene has CDR1 SGHVS and CDR2 FNYEAQ. CDR3 length equals 15 residues. The ends were cut back, 3 bases at V and 0 bases at J, with 11 bases in the middle. The CDR3 spells CASSLGGSANYGYTF. In DNA, the CDR3 is TGTGCCAGCAGCTTGGGGGGGTCAGCTAACTATGGCTACACCTTC.